The next 27 T cell receptor beta chains were all read from a single sample in a study of technical replicates of blood from a few donors. Clones were sequenced by immunoSEQ multiplex PCR, and TCRdb holds only the in-frame ones, with some missing. The table lists about 72,000 clones, just under 97% of them singletons. The sequenced sample consisted of T cells isolated from PBMCs. The source of these receptors is a human donor in good health.

The chain's CDR3 is CASKLRDRVDTEAFF. CDR3 in DNA: TGCGCCAGCAAGCTCCGGGACAGGGTCGACACTGAAGCTTTCTTT. The chain has TRBV5-1 and TRBJ1-1; TRBD1 aligns across 9 bases. V shed 6 bases and J 3 bases; nucleotides not matched to a gene: 9. There are 15 residues in the CDR3. Germline-derived CDR1 and CDR2 are SGHRS and YFSETQ.

The rearrangement links TRBV5-4 to TRBJ1-2; D remains ambiguous. V gave up 2 bases and J gave up 5 bases, with 19 bases separating them. Germline V gives CDR1 SGHNT, CDR2 YYREEE (reference sequence). This CDR3 has 16 amino acids. CDR3 amino acids: CASSFPGSHTLYGYTF. The CDR3 nucleotides are TGTGCCAGCAGCTTTCCCGGGAGCCACACTCTTTATGGCTACACCTTC.

For the CDR3, the DNA is TGCGCCAGCAGCCCGAGGCAGGGGGGTGGGGACACTGAAGCTTTCTTT. It encodes CASSPRQGGGDTEAFF. V is TRBV5-1 and J is TRBJ1-1, with 7 bases matching TRBD1. Trimming cost V 4 bases and J 3 bases; bases outside gene matches: 12. Per germline, CDR1 SGHRS and CDR2 YFSETQ. The CDR3 totals 16 residues. The variable domain in full, with the rest retrieved from reference TRBV5-1 and TRBJ1-1, is KAGVTQTPRYLIKTRGQQVTLSCSPISGHRSVSWYQQTPGQGLQFLFEYFSETQRNKGNFPGRFSGRQFSNSRSEMNVSTLELGDSALYLCASSPRQGGGDTEAFFGQGTRLTVV.

This clone has just one count. The rearrangement uses TRBV10-3 and TRBJ2-3, with D tentatively TRBD2 (6 bases). Germline values: CDR1 ENHRY, CDR2 SYGVKD. Trimming left V 2 bases short and J 3 bases short, with 9 bases between. CDR3 length: 14 amino acids. For the CDR3, the DNA is TGTGCCATCAGTGAGAGTGGGGGGACAGATACGCAGTATTTT. This encodes CAISESGGTDTQYF.

The rearrangement uses TRBV11-2 and TRBJ1-6; tentative D call: TRBD1 (5 bases). This CDR3 has 16 residues. The germline gives CDR1 SGHAT, CDR2 FQNNGV. Trimming shortened V by 1 base and J by 7 bases, and 14 bases separated the two germline ends. CDR3 in DNA: TGTGCCAGCAGCTTAGTAGCTCTGCGGGGGAATTCACCCCTCCACTTT. Amino acid sequence: CASSLVALRGNSPLHF.

The genes are TRBV21-1 and TRBJ2-6; whether TRBD1, the table's D call, matches the DNA was not checked. TRBV21-1 is given as a pseudogene. The CDR3 spans 18 residues. CDR3 amino acids: CASSKAWGISSGANVLTF. As DNA, the CDR3 is TGTGCCAGCAGCAAAGCATGGGGCATATCCTCTGGGGCCAACGTCCTGACTTTC.

The CDR3 loop reads CASSEELAVPYNEQFF. The CDR3 DNA sequence: TGCGCCAGCAGTGAGGAACTAGCGGTCCCCTACAATGAGCAGTTCTTC. This sequence joins TRBV10-2 and TRBJ2-1; 8 positions match TRBD2. With V trimmed by 2 bases and J by 2 bases, 5 bases remained unmatched. Looked up from germline, CDR1 is WSHSY and CDR2 is SAAADI. This CDR3 has 16 amino acids.

V is TRBV18 and J is TRBJ1-1, with 7 bases that match TRBD1. Trimming removed 4 bases from V and 3 bases from J; junction bases left unmatched: 2. The CDR3 runs 13 residues. Germline V gives CDR1 KGHSH, CDR2 LQKENI. CDR3 in amino acids: CASSQGADTEAFF. CDR3 in DNA: TGTGCCAGCTCACAGGGGGCGGACACTGAAGCTTTCTTT.

The chain employs TRBV6-1 and TRBJ2-7; D gene unclear. V lost 11 bases and J 0 bases, leaving 14 bases between the germline ends. Germline V gene sequence: CDR1 MNHNS, CDR2 SASEGT. The CDR3 runs 13 residues. The CDR3 is CACLEASSYEQYF. The CDR3 DNA reads TGTGCCTGCCTTGAAGCGAGCTCCTACGAGCAGTACTTC.

This clone was counted a few times. The rearrangement uses TRBV29-1 and TRBJ1-1; 11 nucleotides align to TRBD1. Germline CDR1 and CDR2: SQVTM and ANQGSEA. The CDR3 sequence is 13 residues long. The J segment lost 6 bases and the V segment lost 7 bases, leaving 7 bases of the junction unmatched. In DNA, the CDR3 is TGCAGCGGACAATGGACAGGGGGCCCTGAAGCTTTCTTT. This encodes CSGQWTGGPEAFF.

This rearrangement joins TRBV7-9 to TRBJ2-6; D call uncertain. Germline lookup yields CDR1 SEHNR and CDR2 FQNEAQ (reference sequence). The CDR3 spans 16 residues. V was trimmed by 6 bases and J by 0 bases, leaving 12 bases between them. The CDR3 nucleotides read TGTGCCAGCAGACCGGGTCCTCACTCTGGGGCCAACGTCCTGACTTTC. Protein sequence: CASRPGPHSGANVLTF.

As concerns this clone: One end of the junction is discordant with germline, which a read error may explain. J is TRBJ1-1 and V is TRBV4-1; TRBD1 matches at 7 bases. There are 15 residues in the CDR3. Germline loops: CDR1 MGHRA, CDR2 YSYEKL. Written as DNA, the CDR3 is TGCGCCAGCCGCCAACCGACAGGGATGAACACTGAAGCTTTCTTT. This encodes CASRQPTGMNTEAFF.

This sequence joins TRBV14 and TRBJ2-7; unclear D gene. Germline V gene data show CDR1 as SGHDN and CDR2 as FVKESK. V was shortened by 5 bases and J by 2 bases, with 19 bases between the two germline ends. The CDR3 is 16 amino acids. In DNA form, the CDR3 reads TGTGCCAGCAGCGATCCCCAGTTGCAACCGCCCTACGAGCAGTACTTC. It translates to CASSDPQLQPPYEQYF.

V gene TRBV4-1 combines with J gene TRBJ1-1; D unresolved. Germline V gene data show CDR1 as MGHRA and CDR2 as YSYEKL. There are 14 residues in the CDR3. Trimming shortened V by 1 base and J by 4 bases, and 10 bases separated the two germline ends. The CDR3 region is CASSQANRGTEAFF. CDR3 sequence (DNA): TGCGCCAGCAGCCAAGCGAACCGGGGCACTGAAGCTTTCTTT.

Here the CDR3 DNA reads TGTGCCAGCGGAGACGGACTAGCGGGATTCGTAGTCACCGGGGAGCTGTTTTTT. It translates to CASGDGLAGFVVTGELFF. The chain has TRBV21-1 and TRBJ2-2; TRBD2, as called in the table, went unchecked against the DNA. TRBV21-1 is shown as a pseudogene. This CDR3 comprises 18 residues.

The chain has TRBV2 and TRBJ1-1, with a tentative D call TRBD1 (6 bases). Germline loops: CDR1 SNHLY, CDR2 FYNNEI. The CDR3 is 17 residues long. V was trimmed by 6 bases and J by 0 bases, leaving 20 bases between them. In DNA form, the CDR3 reads TGTGCCAGCAGGGGGCGGGGGACGGGACACATGAACACTGAAGCTTTCTTT. It yields the protein CASRGRGTGHMNTEAFF.

The rearrangement links TRBV5-4 to TRBJ1-6, with a possible D match to TRBD1 (6 bases). This CDR3 spans 16 amino acids. The V gene lost 4 bases and the J gene lost 7 bases, with 18 bases spanning the gap. The V gene's germline CDR1 is SGHNT and CDR2 YYREEE (reference sequence). The CDR3 protein is CASSIGGRAKNSPLHF. As DNA, the CDR3 is TGTGCCAGCAGCATTGGGGGCAGGGCTAAGAATTCACCCCTCCACTTT.

The chain combines TRBV7-9 with TRBJ1-1, with a possible D match to TRBD1 (5 bases). The CDR3 totals 12 residues. Deletions cut 5 bases from V and 5 bases from J, with 9 bases between. Germline CDR1 SEHNR, CDR2 FQNEAQ (reference sequence). CDR3 in amino acids: CASSPDSTEAFF. The CDR3 nucleotides are TGTGCCAGCAGCCCAGACAGTACTGAAGCTTTCTTT.

This chain links TRBV4-1 with TRBJ2-1, with TRBD1 identical over 7 bases. Germline values: CDR1 MGHRA, CDR2 YSYEKL. This CDR3 comprises 17 residues. Trimming took 0 bases from V and 0 from J; bases not matched to a gene: 5. Written as DNA, the CDR3 is TGCGCCAGCAGCCAAGATAAGGGGGCGAGCTCCTACAATGAGCAGTTCTTC. It translates to CASSQDKGASSYNEQFF.

The table lists this clone with a count of one. This chain joins TRBV2 and TRBJ1-2; 7 bases agree with TRBD1. The CDR3 totals 19 residues. The trim removed 10 bases at V and 2 bases at J, leaving 25 bases unmatched. Per germline, CDR1 SNHLY and CDR2 FYNNEI. The chain's CDR3 is CANRMDPGTALGVNYGYTF. CDR3 bases: TGTGCCAACCGAATGGACCCCGGGACAGCACTCGGGGTAAACTATGGCTACACCTTC.

The chain is built from TRBV5-1 and TRBJ1-5; 9 bases are shared with TRBD1. The CDR3 length is 14 residues. With V trimmed by 2 bases and J by 4 bases, 1 base remained unmatched. Germline V gives CDR1 SGHRS, CDR2 YFSETQ. The chain's CDR3 is CASSFGTGNQPQHF. In DNA form, the CDR3 reads TGCGCCAGCAGCTTCGGGACAGGGAATCAGCCCCAGCATTTT.

The sample holds one count of this clone. This sequence joins TRBV21-1 and TRBJ2-5; no DNA check was done on the table's D call, TRBD1. TRBV21-1 represents a pseudogene. The length of the CDR3 is 12 residues. The CDR3 nucleotides read TGTGCCAGCAGCAAAAAGTTGGGCACTTTCCACTTC. Protein: CASSKKLGTFHF.

CDR3 DNA: TGCGCCAGCGGGGATTTGGACAGTGGGTATGGCTACACCTTC. Amino acid sequence: CASGDLDSGYGYTF. This chain uses TRBV5-1 with TRBJ1-2; a weak D match, TRBD1 (6 bases). The CDR3 totals 14 residues. The V gene lost 7 bases and the J gene lost 5 bases, with 18 bases spanning the gap. Germline lookup yields CDR1 SGHRS and CDR2 YFSETQ.

J is TRBJ1-5 and V is TRBV4-1; D is unresolved. Germline V gives CDR1 MGHRA, CDR2 YSYEKL. V dropped 1 base and J dropped 4 bases, with 5 bases sitting between them. This CDR3 contains 13 residues. CDR3 amino acids: CASSQVVNQPQHF. In DNA form, the CDR3 reads TGCGCCAGCAGCCAAGTTGTAAATCAGCCCCAGCATTTT.

Here the CDR3 DNA reads TGCAGCGTTGAGAGTTTGGGACAGGGGGAGGATGAAAAACTGTTTTTT. It translates to CSVESLGQGEDEKLFF. This chain links TRBV29-1 with TRBJ1-4, with 11 bases that match TRBD1. The CDR3 spans 16 residues. The V and J ends lost 3 bases and 6 bases, in that order; junction bases with no gene match: 9. From germline, CDR1 is SQVTM and CDR2 ANQGSEA.

This clone appeared once. This chain joins TRBV5-1 and TRBJ2-2, with 8 bases fitting TRBD2. The CDR3 covers 15 residues. Germline CDR1 is SGHRS and CDR2 is YFSETQ. V was pared by 0 bases and J by 5 bases, with 3 bases of the junction left unmatched. CDR3 in amino acids: CASSLAPGGTGELFF. The CDR3 nucleotides read TGCGCCAGCAGCTTGGCCCCGGGGGGGACCGGGGAGCTGTTTTTT. Supplemented by reference TRBV5-1 and TRBJ2-2, the full variable domain reads KAGVTQTPRYLIKTRGQQVTLSCSPISGHRSVSWYQQTPGQGLQFLFEYFSETQRNKGNFPGRFSGRQFSNSRSEMNVSTLELGDSALYLCASSLAPGGTGELFFGEGSRLTVL.

This chain joins TRBV29-1 and TRBJ1-5; 10 positions agree with TRBD1. This CDR3 is 15 amino acids long. V shed 4 bases and J 4 bases; nucleotides not matched to a gene: 7. The germline gives CDR1 SQVTM, CDR2 ANQGSEA. CDR3 residues: CSVVFGTGANQPQHF. CDR3 nucleotide sequence: TGCAGCGTTGTTTTCGGGACAGGGGCTAATCAGCCCCAGCATTTT.